This T cell receptor beta chain derives from a study of blood T cell repertoires in COVID-19. Study context: Both acute and convalescent COVID-19 samples were obtained from the United States, Italy and Spain. From T cells, B-cell-depleted T cells, or PBMCs came the material, which was cDNA or gDNA.

Germline CDR1 SNHLY, CDR2 FYNNEI. There are 14 residues in the CDR3. The germline V and J ends were trimmed by 4 bases and 0 bases, with 10 bases remaining between them. The method was immunoSEQ multiplex PCR; TCRdb's version includes in-frame clones alone and lacks a portion of them. The repertoire consists of tens of thousands of clones, with around 82% occurring once and the leading ten covering 4.5% to 5.5%. Material for sequencing was peripheral blood. The chain joins TRBV2 to TRBJ2-7; possible D gene TRBD1, 6 bases. The receptor was derived from a woman aged 55-70 years with acute or convalescent COVID-19. This CDR3 is CASSGGTSSYEQYF. DNA for the CDR3: TGTGCCAGCAGTGGGGGGACAAGCTCCTACGAGCAGTACTTC.